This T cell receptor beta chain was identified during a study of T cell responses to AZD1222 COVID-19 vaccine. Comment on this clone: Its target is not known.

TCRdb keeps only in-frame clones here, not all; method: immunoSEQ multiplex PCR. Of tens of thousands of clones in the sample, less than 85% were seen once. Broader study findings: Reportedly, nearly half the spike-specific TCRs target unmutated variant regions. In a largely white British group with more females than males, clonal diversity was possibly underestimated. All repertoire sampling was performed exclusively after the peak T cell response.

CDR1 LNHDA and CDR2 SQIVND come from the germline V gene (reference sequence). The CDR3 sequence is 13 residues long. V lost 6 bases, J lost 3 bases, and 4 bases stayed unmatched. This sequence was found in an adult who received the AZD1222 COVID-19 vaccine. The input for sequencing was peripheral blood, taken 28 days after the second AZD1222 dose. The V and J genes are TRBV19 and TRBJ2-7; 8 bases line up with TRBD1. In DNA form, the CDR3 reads TGTGCCAGTAGGGGAACAGGGGGCTACGAGCAGTACTTC. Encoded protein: CASRGTGGYEQYF.